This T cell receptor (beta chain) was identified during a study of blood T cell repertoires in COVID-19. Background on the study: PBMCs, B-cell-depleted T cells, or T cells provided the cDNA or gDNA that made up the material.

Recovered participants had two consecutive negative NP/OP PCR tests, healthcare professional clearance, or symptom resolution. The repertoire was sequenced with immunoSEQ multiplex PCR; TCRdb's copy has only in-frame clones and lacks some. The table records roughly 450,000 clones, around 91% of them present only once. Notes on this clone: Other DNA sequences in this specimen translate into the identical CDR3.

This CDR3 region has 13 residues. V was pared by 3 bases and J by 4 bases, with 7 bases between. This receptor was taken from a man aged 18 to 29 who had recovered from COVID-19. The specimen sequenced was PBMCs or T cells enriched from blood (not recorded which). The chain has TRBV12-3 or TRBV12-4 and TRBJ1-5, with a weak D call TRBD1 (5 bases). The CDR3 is CASSFGGNQPQHF. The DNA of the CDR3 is TGTGCCAGCAGTTTCGGGGGGAATCAGCCCCAGCATTTT.